The text below deals with one TCR beta chain. As yet, its antigen is unknown. The sample comes from a study of beta chain features in type 1 diabetes. Study observations and caveats: Shortening of TCRB CDR3s, moderate but significant, appeared in all four CD4+ subsets of Type 1 diabetes patients.

Every bit of the isolated RNA underwent reverse transcription, so sequencing read expressed TCRB transcripts. This table comes from immunoSEQ multiplex PCR, and its TCRdb copy is limited to in-frame clones, with some not included. The table has 250,000 to 300,000 clones, around 22% seen once. The germline V and J ends were trimmed by 4 bases and 14 bases, with 17 bases remaining between them. In germline, CDR1 is SEHNR, CDR2 FQNEAQ (reference sequence). There are 13 residues in the CDR3. The sequencing input was naive CD4+ T cells from blood. This rearrangement joins TRBV7-9 to TRBJ1-4, with D maybe TRBD1 (5 bases). The clonotype originates from a woman aged 30 to 39 with type 1 diabetes. The CDR3 bases are TGTGCCAGCAGCTCCCCGGGACTTGGTTGGCTGTTTTTT. This encodes CASSSPGLGWLFF.